A selection of T cell receptor beta chains follows, all from one sample in a study of regulatory dendritic cells for organ transplantation. Clones were read by immunoSEQ multiplex PCR, and TCRdb kept only the in-frame ones, dropping some. The table has roughly 12,000 clones, 75% to 85% seen once; the top ten hold 1.1%. The antigens for these receptors are not known. Source material: naive CD8+ T cells from blood cultured with regulatory dendritic cells. The receptors come from a human donor in good health. Both conserved end residues are part of each CDR3. A D gene is named only where the DNA matches it firmly. Not every row has a clone size; where given, it reads once, few, many or a size class.

v_call,j_call,d_call,clone_size,cdr3_nt,cdr3_aa
TRBV7-3,TRBJ1-1,-,once,TGTGCCAGCAGCTCAAACGGGGTGAACACTGAAGCTTTCTTT,CASSSNGVNTEAFF
TRBV5-4,TRBJ2-1,TRBD1,-,TGTGCCAGCAGCTTGAGACCGGCTCGGACAGGTCCGTTTCGGAATGAGCAGTTCTTC,CASSLRPARTGPFRNEQFF
TRBV19,TRBJ2-7,-,-,TGTGCCAGTAGTATGGCCGGGGGAAGACCCTACGAGCAGTACTTC,CASSMAGGRPYEQYF
TRBV11-2,TRBJ2-5,TRBD1,-,TGTGCCAGCAGCTTAGACTTCGGCAGGGGGTACCAAGAGACCCAGTACTTC,CASSLDFGRGYQETQYF
TRBV11-2,TRBJ2-3,-,-,TGTGCCAGCAGCTTTATGAGGGTTGATACGCAGTATTTT,CASSFMRVDTQYF
TRBV11-2,TRBJ2-7,TRBD1,-,TGTGCCAGCAGCTCCTTCCCGGGACAGGGTTACGAGCAGTACTTC,CASSSFPGQGYEQYF
TRBV14,TRBJ2-2,TRBD2,-,TGTGCCAGCAGCAATAGCGGGGGGGCGCCTACCGGGGAGCTGTTTTTT,CASSNSGGAPTGELFF
TRBV9,TRBJ1-1,TRBD1,-,TGTGCCAGCAGCGTAGATCCAGGGGGAAGCACTGAAGCTTTCTTT,CASSVDPGGSTEAFF
TRBV19,TRBJ1-1,TRBD1,-,TGTGCCACTCGGACAGGGAACACTGAAGCTTTCTTT,CATRTGNTEAFF
TRBV2,TRBJ1-5,TRBD1,-,TGTGCCAGCAGTGGAGCCGGGACAGGCTATAGCAATCAGCCCCAGCATTTT,CASSGAGTGYSNQPQHF
TRBV4-1,TRBJ1-1,-,-,TGCGCCAGCAGCCAACCTCACACAGGGGCTTTCTTT,CASSQPHTGAFF
TRBV5-4,TRBJ1-4,-,-,TGTGCCAGCAGCTCCCCCTCAGGGCGCCAAGAAAAACTGTTTTTT,CASSSPSGRQEKLFF
TRBV4-3,TRBJ2-3,TRBD2,-,TGCGCCAGCAGCCAAGAGAGCGGGACCACAGATACGCAGTATTTT,CASSQESGTTDTQYF
TRBV14,TRBJ1-1,-,-,TGTGCCAGCAGCCCCTTCGACAGGCGGGCTGAAGCTTTCTTT,CASSPFDRRAEAFF
TRBV4-2,TRBJ2-7,-,-,TGTGCCAGCAGCCCGGACTTCCCCGGCACCTACGAGCAGTACTTC,CASSPDFPGTYEQYF
TRBV6-5,TRBJ2-2,-,-,TGTGCCTCTGGACCGGCAGGGGGGGAGCTGTTTTTT,CASGPAGGELFF
TRBV5-1,TRBJ2-3,-,-,TGCGCCAGCAGCTCATACTATCGGGATATCGGCACAGATACGCAGTATTTT,CASSSYYRDIGTDTQYF
TRBV27,TRBJ2-3,-,-,TGTGCCAGCAGTTTATCGATACAGGGCACAGATACGCAGTATTTT,CASSLSIQGTDTQYF